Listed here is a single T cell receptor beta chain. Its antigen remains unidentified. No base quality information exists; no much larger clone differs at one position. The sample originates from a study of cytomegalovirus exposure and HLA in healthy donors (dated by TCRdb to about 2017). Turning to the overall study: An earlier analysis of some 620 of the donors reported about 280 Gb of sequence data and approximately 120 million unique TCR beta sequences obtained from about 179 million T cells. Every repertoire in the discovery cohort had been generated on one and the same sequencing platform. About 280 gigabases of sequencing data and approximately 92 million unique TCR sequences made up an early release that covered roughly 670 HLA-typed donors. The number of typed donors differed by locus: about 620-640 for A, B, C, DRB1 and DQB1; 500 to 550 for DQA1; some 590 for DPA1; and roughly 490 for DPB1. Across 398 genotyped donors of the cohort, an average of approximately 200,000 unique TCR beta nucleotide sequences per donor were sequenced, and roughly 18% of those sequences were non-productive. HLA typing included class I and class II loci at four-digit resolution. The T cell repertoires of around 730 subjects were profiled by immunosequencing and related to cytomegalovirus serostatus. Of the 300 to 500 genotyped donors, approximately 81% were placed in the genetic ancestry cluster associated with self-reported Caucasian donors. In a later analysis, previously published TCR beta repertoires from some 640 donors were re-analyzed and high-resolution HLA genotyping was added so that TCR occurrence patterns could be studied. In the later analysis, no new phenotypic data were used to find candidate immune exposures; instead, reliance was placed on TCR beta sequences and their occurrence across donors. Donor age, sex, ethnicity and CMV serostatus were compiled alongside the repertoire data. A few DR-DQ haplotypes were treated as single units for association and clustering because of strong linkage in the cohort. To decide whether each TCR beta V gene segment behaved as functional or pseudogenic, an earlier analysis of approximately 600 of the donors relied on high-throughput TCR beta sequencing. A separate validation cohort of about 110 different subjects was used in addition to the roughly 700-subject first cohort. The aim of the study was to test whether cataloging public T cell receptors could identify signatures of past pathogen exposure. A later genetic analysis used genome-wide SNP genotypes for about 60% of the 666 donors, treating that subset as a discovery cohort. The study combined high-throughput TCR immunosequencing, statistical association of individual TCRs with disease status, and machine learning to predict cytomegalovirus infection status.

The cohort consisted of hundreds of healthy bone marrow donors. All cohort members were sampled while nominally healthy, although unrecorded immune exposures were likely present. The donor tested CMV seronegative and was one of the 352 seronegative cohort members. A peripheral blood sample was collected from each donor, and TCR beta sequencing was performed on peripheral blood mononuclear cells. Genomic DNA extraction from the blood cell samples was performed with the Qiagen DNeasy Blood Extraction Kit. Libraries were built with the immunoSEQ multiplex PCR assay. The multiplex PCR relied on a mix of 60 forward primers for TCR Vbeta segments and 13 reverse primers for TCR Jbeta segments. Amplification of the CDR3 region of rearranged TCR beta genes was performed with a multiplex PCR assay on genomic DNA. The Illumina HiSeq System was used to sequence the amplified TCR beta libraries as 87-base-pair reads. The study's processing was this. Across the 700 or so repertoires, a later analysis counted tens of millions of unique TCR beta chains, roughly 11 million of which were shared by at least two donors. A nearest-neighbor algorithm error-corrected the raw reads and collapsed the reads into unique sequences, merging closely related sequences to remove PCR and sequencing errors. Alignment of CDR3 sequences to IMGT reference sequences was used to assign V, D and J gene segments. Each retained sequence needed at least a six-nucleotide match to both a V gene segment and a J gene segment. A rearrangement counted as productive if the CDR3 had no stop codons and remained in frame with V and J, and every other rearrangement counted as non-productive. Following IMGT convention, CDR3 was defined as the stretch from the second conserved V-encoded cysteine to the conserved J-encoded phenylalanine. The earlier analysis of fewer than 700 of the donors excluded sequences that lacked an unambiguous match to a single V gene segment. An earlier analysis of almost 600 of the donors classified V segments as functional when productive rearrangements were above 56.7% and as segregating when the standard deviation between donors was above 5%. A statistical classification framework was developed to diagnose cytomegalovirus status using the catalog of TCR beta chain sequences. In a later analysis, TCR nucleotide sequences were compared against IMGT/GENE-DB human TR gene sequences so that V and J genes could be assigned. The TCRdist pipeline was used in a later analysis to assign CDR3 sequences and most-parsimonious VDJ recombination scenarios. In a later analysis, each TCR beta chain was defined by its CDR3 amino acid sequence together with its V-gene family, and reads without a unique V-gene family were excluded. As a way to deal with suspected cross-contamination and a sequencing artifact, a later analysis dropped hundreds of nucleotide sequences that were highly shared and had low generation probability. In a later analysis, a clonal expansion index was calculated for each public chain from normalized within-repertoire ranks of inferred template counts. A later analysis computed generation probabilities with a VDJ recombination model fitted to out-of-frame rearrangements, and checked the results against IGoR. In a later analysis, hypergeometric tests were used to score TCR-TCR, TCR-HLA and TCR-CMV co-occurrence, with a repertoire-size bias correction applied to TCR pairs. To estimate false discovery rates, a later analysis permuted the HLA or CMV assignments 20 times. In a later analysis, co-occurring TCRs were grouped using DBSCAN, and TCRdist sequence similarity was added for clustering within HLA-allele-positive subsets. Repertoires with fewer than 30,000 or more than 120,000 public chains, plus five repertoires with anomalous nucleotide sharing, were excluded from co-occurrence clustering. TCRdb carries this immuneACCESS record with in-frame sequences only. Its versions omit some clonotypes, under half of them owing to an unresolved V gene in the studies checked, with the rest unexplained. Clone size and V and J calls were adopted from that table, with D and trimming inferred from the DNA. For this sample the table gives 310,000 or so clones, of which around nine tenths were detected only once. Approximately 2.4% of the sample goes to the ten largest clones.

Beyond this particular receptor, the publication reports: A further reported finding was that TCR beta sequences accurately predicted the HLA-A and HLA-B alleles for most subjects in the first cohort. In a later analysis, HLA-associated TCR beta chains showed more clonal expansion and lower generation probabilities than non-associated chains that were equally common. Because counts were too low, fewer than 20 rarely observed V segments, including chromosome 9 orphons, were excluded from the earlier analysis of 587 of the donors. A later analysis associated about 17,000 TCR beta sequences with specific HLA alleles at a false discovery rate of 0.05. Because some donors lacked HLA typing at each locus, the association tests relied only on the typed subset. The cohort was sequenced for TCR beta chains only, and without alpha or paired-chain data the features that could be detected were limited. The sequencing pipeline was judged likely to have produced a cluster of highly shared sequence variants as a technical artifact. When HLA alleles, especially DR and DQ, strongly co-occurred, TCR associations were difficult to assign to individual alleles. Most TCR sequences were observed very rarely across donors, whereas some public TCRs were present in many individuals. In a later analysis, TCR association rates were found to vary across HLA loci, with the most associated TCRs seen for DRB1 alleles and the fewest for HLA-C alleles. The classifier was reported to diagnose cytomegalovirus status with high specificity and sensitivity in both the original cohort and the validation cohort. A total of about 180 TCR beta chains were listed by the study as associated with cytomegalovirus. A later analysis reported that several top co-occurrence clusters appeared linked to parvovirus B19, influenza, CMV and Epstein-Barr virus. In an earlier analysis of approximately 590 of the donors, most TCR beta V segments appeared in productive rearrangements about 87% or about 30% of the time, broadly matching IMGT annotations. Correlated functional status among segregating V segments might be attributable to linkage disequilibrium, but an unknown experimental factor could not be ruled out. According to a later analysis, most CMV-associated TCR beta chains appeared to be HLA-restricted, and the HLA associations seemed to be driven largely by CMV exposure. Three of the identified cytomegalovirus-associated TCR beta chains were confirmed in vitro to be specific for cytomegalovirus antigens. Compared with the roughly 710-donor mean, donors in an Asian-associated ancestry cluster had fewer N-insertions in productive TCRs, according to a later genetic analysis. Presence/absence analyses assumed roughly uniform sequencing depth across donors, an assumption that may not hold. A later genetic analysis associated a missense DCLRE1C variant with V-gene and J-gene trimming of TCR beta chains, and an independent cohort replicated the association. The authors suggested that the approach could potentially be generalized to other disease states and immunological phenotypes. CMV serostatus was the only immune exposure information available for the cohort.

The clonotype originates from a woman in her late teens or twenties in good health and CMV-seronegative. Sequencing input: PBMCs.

The DNA reads as follows: TGTGCCAGCAGCCGAAACAGGGGGACAGATACGCAGTATTTT. Translation gives CASSRNRGTDTQYF. The chain joins TRBV11-2 to TRBJ2-3; 8 nucleotides in the junction match TRBD1. CDR1 and CDR2 are read off the germline V gene as SGHAT and FQNNGV. Reading from cysteine to phenylalanine, the CDR3 counts 14 amino acids. The CDR3 DNA has 42 bases and is translated from base 1. The germline V end is reduced by 5 bases and the J end by 3 bases; junction bases left unmatched: 4.